The 16 T cell receptor beta chains below all came from one sample that was sequenced in a study of early T cells in non-severe SARS-CoV-2 infection. TCRdb ran MiXCR on the 5' RACE reads and lists one entry per CDR3 protein. This table holds approximately 41,000 distinct CDR3 sequences, under 5% found once. The sequenced sample consisted of whole blood. The receptors here all came from an adult who was a healthcare worker with PCR-confirmed SARS-CoV-2 infection or an uninfected control (not recorded which).

This clonotype was recorded many times. The rearrangement links TRBV5-1 to TRBJ1-1; TRBD1 is a possible D gene (6 bases). The V end lost 2 bases, the J end lost 1 base, and 9 bases lay between the germline ends. Germline loops: CDR1 SGHRS, CDR2 YFSETQ. The CDR3 length is 14 residues. Here the CDR3 reads CASSFQGKNTEAFF. The CDR3 region has the DNA TGCGCCAGCAGCTTTCAGGGGAAGAACACTGAAGCTTTCTTT. The variable domain in full, completed from reference TRBV5-1 and TRBJ1-1, reads KAGVTQTPRYLIKTRGQQVTLSCSPISGHRSVSWYQQTPGQGLQFLFEYFSETQRNKGNFPGRFSGRQFSNSRSEMNVSTLELGDSALYLCASSFQGKNTEAFFGQGTRLTVV.

This clonotype was counted ten times or more. The rearrangement uses TRBV29-1 and TRBJ1-3; D unclear. This CDR3 spans 12 amino acids. V was shortened by 4 bases and J by 1 base, with 5 bases between the two germline ends. Germline CDR1 is SQVTM and CDR2 is ANQGSEA. The chain's CDR3 is CSVVSSGNTIYF. CDR3 in DNA: TGCAGCGTTGTGAGTTCTGGAAACACCATATATTTT.

This clonotype showed up many times. The chain combines TRBV7-8 with TRBJ2-7; 7 bases line up with TRBD1. In germline, CDR1 is SGHVS, CDR2 FQNEAQ. V was clipped by 2 bases and J by 3 bases; unmatched bases: 7. CDR3 size: 15 residues. The CDR3 DNA sequence: TGTGCCAGCAGCTTAATCCAGGGGGAGAACTACGAGCAGTACTTC. This sequence encodes CASSLIQGENYEQYF.

This clonotype was recorded at least ten times. Relative to the germline gene, one junction end is altered; a read error may explain this. V gene TRBV7-9 combines with J gene TRBJ1-2; no firm D call. The CDR3 totals 12 residues. Germline loops: CDR1 SEHNR, CDR2 FQNEAQ (reference sequence). The chain's CDR3 is CASSLFNDGYTF. In nucleotides, the CDR3 is TGTGCCAGCAGCTTATTTAACGATGGCTACACCTTC. The full variable domain, in which reference TRBV7-9 and TRBJ1-2 provide the parts outside the CDR3, is DTGVSQNPRHKITKRGQNVTFRCDPISEHNRLYWYRQTLGQGPEFLTYFQNEAQLEKSRLLSDRFSAERPKGSFSTLEIQRTEQGDSAMYLCASSLFNDGYTFGSGTRLTVV.

This clonotype was found many times. The rearrangement links TRBV29-1 to TRBJ1-3; D remains unclear. In germline, CDR1 is SQVTM, CDR2 ANQGSEA. V gave up 6 bases and J gave up 0 bases, with 6 bases separating them. This CDR3 is built from 12 residues. The CDR3 DNA reads as TGCAGCGTCGCTGCCTCTGGAAACACCATATATTTT. This translates into CSVAASGNTIYF.

In its sample, this clonotype was seen many times. The rearrangement links TRBV7-6 to TRBJ2-1, with a tentative D call TRBD2 (6 bases). V was cut by 1 base and J by 2 bases, with 12 bases left in between. The CDR3 length is 16 residues. Germline V gives CDR1 SGHVS, CDR2 FNYEAQ. In DNA form, the CDR3 reads TGTGCCAGCAGCTTAGTGGCGGGGAGGACCTACAATGAGCAGTTCTTC. Translating it yields CASSLVAGRTYNEQFF.

Many counts were recorded for this clonotype. The chain is built from TRBV6-5 and TRBJ1-6; 7 bases match TRBD1. V lost 0 bases, J lost 6 bases, and 2 bases stayed unmatched. There are 15 residues in the CDR3. The germline CDR1 and CDR2 sequences are MNHEY and SVGAGI. The CDR3 here is CASSYSQGTNSPLHF. CDR3 nucleotide sequence: TGTGCCAGCAGTTACTCACAGGGGACTAATTCACCCCTCCACTTT.

This clonotype was observed many times. V and J are TRBV20-1 and TRBJ2-7; 9 bases line up with TRBD1. The J segment lost 6 bases and the V segment lost 3 bases, leaving 6 bases of the junction unmatched. Germline values: CDR1 DFQATT, CDR2 SNEGSKA (reference sequence). CDR3 length equals 13 residues. CDR3: CSASGTGRLEQYF. DNA of the CDR3: TGCAGTGCTAGTGGGACAGGGCGACTCGAGCAGTACTTC.

This clonotype was detected ten times or more. The rearrangement links TRBV15 to TRBJ2-7, with TRBD1 as a possible D gene (5 bases). Trimming cost V 1 base and J 7 bases, with 11 bases left between them. The CDR3 sequence is 13 residues long. Germline values: CDR1 LNHNV, CDR2 YYDKDF (reference sequence). In DNA, the CDR3 is TGTGCCACCAGCAGAGTTGGTAAGGGGGAGCAGTACTTC. Residues: CATSRVGKGEQYF.

This clonotype was observed a handful of times. V gene TRBV18 combines with J gene TRBJ1-2, with TRBD1 as a possible D gene (6 bases). The germline V gene encodes CDR1 KGHSH and CDR2 LQKENI. The length of the CDR3 is 13 residues. Trimming left V 6 bases short and J 3 bases short, with 11 bases between. This chain's CDR3 is CASSRQVDYGYTF. CDR3 nucleotide sequence: TGTGCCAGCTCTCGACAGGTTGACTATGGCTACACCTTC.

This clonotype was seen ten or more times. J is TRBJ2-3 and V is TRBV11-2; D is ambiguous. V was clipped by 5 bases and J by 3 bases, with 9 bases between them. The CDR3 extends over 13 amino acids. CDR1 is SGHAT and CDR2 is FQNNGV in the germline V gene. The CDR3 loop is CASSHLWTDTQYF. CDR3 nucleotides: TGTGCCAGCAGCCATCTGTGGACAGATACGCAGTATTTT.

This clonotype appeared many times. The rearrangement links TRBV6-1 to TRBJ2-7; 7 nucleotides agree with TRBD2. This CDR3 is built from 13 residues. J lost 3 bases, V lost 5 bases, and 4 bases had no gene match. In germline, CDR1 is MNHNS, CDR2 SASEGT. The CDR3 sequence: CASSTSDGYEQYF. The CDR3 DNA follows: TGTGCCAGCAGTACTAGCGACGGCTACGAGCAGTACTTC.

The table lists this clonotype with many counts. V gene TRBV5-1 combines with J gene TRBJ1-4, with D possibly being TRBD1 (5 bases). Germline V gene sequence: CDR1 SGHRS, CDR2 YFSETQ. The CDR3 has 14 amino acids. V gave up 1 base and J gave up 3 bases, with 7 bases separating them. The CDR3 sequence is CASSLTTANEKLFF. Written as DNA, the CDR3 is TGCGCCAGCAGCTTGACGACAGCTAATGAAAAACTGTTTTTT.

In its sample, this clonotype was seen many times. The V gene is TRBV3-1, the J gene TRBJ2-7; D remains ambiguous. The CDR3 contains 13 residues. Germline CDR1 is LGHDT and CDR2 is YNNKEL (reference sequence). The V and J ends lost 1 base and 3 bases respectively, with 7 bases between them. The CDR3 DNA is TGTGCCAGCAGCCAAGGATGGGGCTACGAGCAGTACTTC. It specifies CASSQGWGYEQYF.

This clonotype was detected a few times. V usage is TRBV10-1 and J usage is TRBJ2-1; D remains unclear. Germline V gene data show CDR1 as WNHNN and CDR2 as SYGVQD (reference sequence). This CDR3 region has 13 residues. Trimming took off 6 bases at V and 6 bases at J, with 12 bases between the two ends. In nucleotides, the CDR3 is TGCGCCAGCAGCGATCTCCCTGGCAATGAGCAGTTCTTC. It translates to CASSDLPGNEQFF.

This clonotype has at least ten counts. The chain links TRBV25-1 to TRBJ2-7, with D unclear. Germline CDR1 MGHDK, CDR2 SYGVNS. Trimming stripped 10 bases from V and 6 bases from J, with 19 bases between. The CDR3 is 13 residues long. Here the CDR3 reads CATSTPSPSEQYF. For the CDR3, the DNA is TGTGCCACATCCACTCCGTCCCCCTCCGAGCAGTACTTC.